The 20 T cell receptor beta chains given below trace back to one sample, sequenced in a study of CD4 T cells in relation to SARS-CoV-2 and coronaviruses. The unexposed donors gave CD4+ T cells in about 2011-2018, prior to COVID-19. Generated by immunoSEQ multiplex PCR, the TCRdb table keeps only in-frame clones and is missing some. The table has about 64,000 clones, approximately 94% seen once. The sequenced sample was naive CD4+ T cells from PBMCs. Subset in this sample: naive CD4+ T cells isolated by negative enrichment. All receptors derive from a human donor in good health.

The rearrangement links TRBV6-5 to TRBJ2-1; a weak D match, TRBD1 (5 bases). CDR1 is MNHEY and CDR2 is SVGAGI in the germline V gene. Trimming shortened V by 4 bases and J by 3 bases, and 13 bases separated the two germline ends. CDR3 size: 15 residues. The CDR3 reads CASSFYRQGYNEQFF. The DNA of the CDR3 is TGTGCCAGCAGTTTCTACAGGCAGGGCTACAATGAGCAGTTCTTC.

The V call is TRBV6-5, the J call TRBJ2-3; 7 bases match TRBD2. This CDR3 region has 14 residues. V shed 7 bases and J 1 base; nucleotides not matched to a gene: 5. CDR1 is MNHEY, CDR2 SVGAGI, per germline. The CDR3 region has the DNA TGTGCCAGCAAATTCCGGGAGGGCACAGATACGCAGTATTTT. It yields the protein CASKFREGTDTQYF.

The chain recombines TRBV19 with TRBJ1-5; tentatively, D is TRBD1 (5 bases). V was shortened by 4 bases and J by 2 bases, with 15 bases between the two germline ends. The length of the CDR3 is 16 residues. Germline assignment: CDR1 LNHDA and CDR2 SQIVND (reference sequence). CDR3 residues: CASSTFQGIRNQPQHF. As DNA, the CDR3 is TGTGCCAGTAGTACTTTCCAGGGTATACGCAATCAGCCCCAGCATTTT.

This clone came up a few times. CDR3 coding DNA: TGTGCCAGTGGGTGGGGGAGTAGTAATGAGCAGTTCTTC. This sequence encodes CASGWGSSNEQFF. The chain carries TRBV6-5 and TRBJ2-1; D may match TRBD1 or TRBD2 (5 bases each). V was clipped by 9 bases and J by 7 bases, with 16 bases between them. This CDR3 has 13 amino acids. Germline-derived CDR1 and CDR2 are MNHEY and SVGAGI.

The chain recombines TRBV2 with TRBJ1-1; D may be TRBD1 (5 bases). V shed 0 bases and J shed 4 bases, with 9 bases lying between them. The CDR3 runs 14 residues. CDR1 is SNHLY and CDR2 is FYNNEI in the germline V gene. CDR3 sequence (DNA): TGTGCCAGCAGTGAAGCTCGGGGGGGCACTGAAGCTTTCTTT. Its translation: CASSEARGGTEAFF.

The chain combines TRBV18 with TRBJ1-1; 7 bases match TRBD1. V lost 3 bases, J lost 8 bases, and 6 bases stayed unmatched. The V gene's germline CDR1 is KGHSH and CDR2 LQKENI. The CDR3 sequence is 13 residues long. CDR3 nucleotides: TGTGCCAGCTCACCCCTCGACAGGGAGGAAGCTTTCTTT. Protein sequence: CASSPLDREEAFF.

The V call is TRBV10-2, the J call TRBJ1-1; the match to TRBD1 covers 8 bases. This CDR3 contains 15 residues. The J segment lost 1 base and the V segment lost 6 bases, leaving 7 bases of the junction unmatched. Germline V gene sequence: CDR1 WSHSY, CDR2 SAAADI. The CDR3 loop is CASRDRDRRNTEAFF. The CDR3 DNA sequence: TGCGCCAGCAGGGACAGGGACCGCAGGAACACTGAAGCTTTCTTT.

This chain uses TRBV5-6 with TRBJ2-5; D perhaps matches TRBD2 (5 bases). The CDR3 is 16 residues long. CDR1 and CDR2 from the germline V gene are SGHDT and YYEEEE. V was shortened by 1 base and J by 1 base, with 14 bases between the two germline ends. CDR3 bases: TGTGCCAGCAGCTTGTCTCAGCGGCTGCCCCAAGAGACCCAGTACTTC. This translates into CASSLSQRLPQETQYF.

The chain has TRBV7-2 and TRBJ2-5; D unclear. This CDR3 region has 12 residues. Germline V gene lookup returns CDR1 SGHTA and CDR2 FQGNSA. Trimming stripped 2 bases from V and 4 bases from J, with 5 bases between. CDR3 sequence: CASSLSRETQYF. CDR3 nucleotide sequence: TGTGCCAGCAGCTTAAGCCGAGAGACCCAGTACTTC.

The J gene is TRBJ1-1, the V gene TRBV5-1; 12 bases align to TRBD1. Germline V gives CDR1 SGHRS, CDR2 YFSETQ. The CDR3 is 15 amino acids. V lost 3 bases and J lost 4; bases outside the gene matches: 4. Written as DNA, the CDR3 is TGCGCCAGCAGCTGGACGGGACAGGGGGCCACTGAAGCTTTCTTT. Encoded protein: CASSWTGQGATEAFF.

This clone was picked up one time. The CDR3 DNA follows: TGTGCCAGCAGCCCAGGGCCTATGAATTCACCCCTCCACTTT. Encoded protein: CASSPGPMNSPLHF. The gene calls are TRBV9 and TRBJ1-6; weak D call: TRBD1 (5 bases). Germline CDR1 is SGDLS and CDR2 is YYNGEE. V was clipped by 4 bases and J by 7 bases, with 12 bases between them. The CDR3 totals 14 residues.

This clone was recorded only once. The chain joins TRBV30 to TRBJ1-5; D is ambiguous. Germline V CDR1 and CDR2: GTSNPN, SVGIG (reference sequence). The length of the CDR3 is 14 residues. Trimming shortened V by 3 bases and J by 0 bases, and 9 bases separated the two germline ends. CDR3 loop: CAWSESYSNQPQHF. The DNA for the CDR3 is TGTGCCTGGAGCGAGAGTTATAGCAATCAGCCCCAGCATTTT. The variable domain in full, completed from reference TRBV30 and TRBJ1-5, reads SQTIHQWPATLVQPVGSPLSLECTVEGTSNPNLYWYRQAAGRGLQLLFYSVGIGQISSEVPQNLSASRPQDRQFILSSKKLLLSDSGFYLCAWSESYSNQPQHFGDGTRLSIL.

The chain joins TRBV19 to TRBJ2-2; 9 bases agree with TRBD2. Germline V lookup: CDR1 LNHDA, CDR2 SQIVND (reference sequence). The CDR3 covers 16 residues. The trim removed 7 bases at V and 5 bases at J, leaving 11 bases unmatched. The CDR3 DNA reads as TGTGCCAGTACTAATTGGAGGCGGGAGGGAACCGGGGAGCTGTTTTTT. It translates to CASTNWRREGTGELFF.

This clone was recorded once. CDR3 in amino acids: CASGRLAATGELFF. DNA of the CDR3: TGTGCCAGCGGAAGACTAGCGGCGACCGGGGAGCTGTTTTTT. The chain carries TRBV28 and TRBJ2-2; the match to TRBD2 covers 9 bases. The CDR3 has 14 amino acids. CDR1 is MDHEN and CDR2 is SYDVKM in the germline V gene. J lost 5 bases, V lost 8 bases, and 6 bases had no gene match.

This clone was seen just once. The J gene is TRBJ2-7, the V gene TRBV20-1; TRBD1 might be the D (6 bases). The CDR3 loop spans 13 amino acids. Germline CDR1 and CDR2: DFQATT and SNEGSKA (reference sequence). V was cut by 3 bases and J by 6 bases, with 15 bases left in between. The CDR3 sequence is CSASKEQGGEQYF. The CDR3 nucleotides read TGCAGTGCTAGTAAAGAACAGGGCGGCGAGCAGTACTTC.

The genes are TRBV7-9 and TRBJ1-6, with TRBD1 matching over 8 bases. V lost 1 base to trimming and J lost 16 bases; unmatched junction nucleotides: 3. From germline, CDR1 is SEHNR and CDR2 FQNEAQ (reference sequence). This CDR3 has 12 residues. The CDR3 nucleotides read TGTGCCAGCAGCTTAGGAGACAGGGGACTCCACTTT. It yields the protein CASSLGDRGLHF.

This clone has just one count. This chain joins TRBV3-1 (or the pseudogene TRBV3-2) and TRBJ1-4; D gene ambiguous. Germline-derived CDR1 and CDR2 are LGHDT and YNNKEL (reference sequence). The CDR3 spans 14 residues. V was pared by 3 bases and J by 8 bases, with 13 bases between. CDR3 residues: CASSQTSVPEKLFF. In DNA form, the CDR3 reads TGTGCCAGCAGCCAGACCTCGGTTCCCGAAAAACTGTTTTTT.

This chain's CDR3 is CATSGGLGTVYGYTF. CDR3 bases: TGTGCCACCAGCGGAGGATTAGGGACAGTCTATGGCTACACCTTC. The chain couples TRBV15 to TRBJ1-2; 7 bases agree with TRBD1. Per the germline V gene, CDR1 is LNHNV and CDR2 is YYDKDF (reference sequence). This CDR3 has 15 amino acids. Trimming cost V 5 bases and J 4 bases; bases outside gene matches: 10.

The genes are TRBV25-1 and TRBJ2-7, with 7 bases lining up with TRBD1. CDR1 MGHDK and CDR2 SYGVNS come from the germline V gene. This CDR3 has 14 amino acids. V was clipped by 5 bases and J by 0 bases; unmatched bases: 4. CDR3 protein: CASSWDSGSYEQYF. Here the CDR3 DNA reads TGTGCCAGCAGTTGGGACAGTGGCTCCTACGAGCAGTACTTC.

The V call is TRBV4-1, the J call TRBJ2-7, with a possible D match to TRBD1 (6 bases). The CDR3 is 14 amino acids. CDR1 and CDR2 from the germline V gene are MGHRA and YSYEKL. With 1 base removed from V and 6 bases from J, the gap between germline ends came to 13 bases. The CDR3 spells CASSQVGAGVEQYF. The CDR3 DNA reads TGCGCCAGCAGCCAAGTGGGGGCAGGGGTCGAGCAGTACTTC.